This record concerns one TCR beta chain sequence. In this sample, this clonotype turned up a few times. This receptor's antigen is unknown. Per-base qualities were not stored, and no clone one base away is much larger. Counted from cysteine to phenylalanine, this CDR3 has 14 amino acids. The CDR3 DNA has 42 bases and is translated from base 1. Relative to germline, V is 5 bases shorter and J is 1 base shorter, with 11 bases between their ends. CDR1 MNHEY and CDR2 SMNVEV were looked up in the germline V gene (reference sequence). The record originates from a study of human T cells and chemical hapten exposure (dated by TCRdb to the early 2020s). At the level of the whole study: For sensitization, 2% DPC in acetone was applied to an approximately 2 cm by approximately 2 cm area of upper inner arm skin. Throughout the roughly 25-week study period, patients were also given weekly therapeutic DPC doses on the scalp. Patch testing on the upper back used Finn chambers containing 0.01% DPC, with scoring done after 6 days according to International Contact Dermatitis Research Group standards. Most of the patients in the cohort were female, and the cohort covered alopecia areata with under or over 50% scalp involvement, alopecia totalis and alopecia universalis. Libraries were combined into a pool for sequencing, and differences in TCR yield between samples came mainly from small differences in library volumes within the pool. This study followed changes in the peripheral blood TCR repertoire in vivo during primary and secondary sensitization of alopecia patients to the hapten diphenylcyclopropenone (DPC). Blood samples were taken from patients before sensitization (week 0) and at 2, 6 and about 24 weeks after DPC sensitization. Blood for TCR sequencing was provided by twenty-nine alopecia patients at one to four time points (pre-sensitization, 2, 6 and 24 weeks). Points the paper makes about the study in general: Alopecia, a presumed autoimmune disease, was present in all patients, so the immune response of the patients might differ from that of healthy individuals. DPC sensitization did not change how many TCRs were above 1 in 1000 frequency, and no evidence was found of alterations in global repertoire structure. Expanded TCRs formed significantly more large CDR3 similarity clusters than pre-sensitization or healthy control sets, consistent with antigen-driven responses. After repeated subsampling, changes were observed in the strength of the expansion versus patch-test correlation and in the threshold at which the correlation became significant. A positive correlation was found between the number of PT1 expanded TCRs and patch test score, with significance reached at thresholds 8, 16 and 32 but not 4.

Per the publication, the time point label means: patch test 2, 6 weeks after DPC sensitization. In light of the paper, this sample's treatment or condition label describes: therapeutic diphenylcyclopropenone sensitization with weekly scalp DPC. At every patch-test visit, the blood draw took place before the patch test was put on. Eligible patients were aged 18 to 70, diagnosed with alopecia, deemed suitable for DPC therapy, and excluded if pregnant. Total RNA was extracted from unfractionated whole blood that had been collected in Tempus Blood RNA tubes. Library preparation employed RACE. Sequencing used a NextSeq 500. Library preparation attached unique molecular identifiers to individual cDNA molecules for quantitative, reproducible TCR counting. From each blood RNA sample, both TCR alpha and TCR beta chains were sequenced. Per the authors' processing: A median of around 100,000 TCRs per sample was observed, with a range of about 23,224 to 690,600. V, J and CDR3 annotation of the TCR reads was performed with the Decombinator software suite. For PS versus PT1 abundance plots, all samples were subsampled to the same number of TCRs (28,000). Expanded TCRs were defined as absent before sensitization and observed at least eight times at the 2-week time point. TCRdb applied fastp at Q25 and MiXCR to the public reads, then kept only in-frame beta chains. CDR3 protein duplicates are merged, each entry listing the most common genes and DNA. For this entry, the V and J calls and clone size follow TCRdb and not the study's own pipeline. The sample table shows over 130,000 distinct CDR3 sequences, and around 11% are seen once. Around 1.4% of the sample belongs to the ten largest clones.

The TCR comes from a woman aged 45-60 years with alopecia areata. Some clones in this sample may be carry-over from other donors' samples. The sample in question was whole blood, obtained in connection with sensitization to the hapten diphenylcyclopropenone (DPC). The chain employs TRBV27 and TRBJ1-1, with the D gene not confidently named. The CDR3 protein sequence reads: CASSPKWGNTEAFF. The DNA sequence is as follows: TGTGCCAGCAGTCCGAAATGGGGGAACACTGAAGCTTTCTTT.